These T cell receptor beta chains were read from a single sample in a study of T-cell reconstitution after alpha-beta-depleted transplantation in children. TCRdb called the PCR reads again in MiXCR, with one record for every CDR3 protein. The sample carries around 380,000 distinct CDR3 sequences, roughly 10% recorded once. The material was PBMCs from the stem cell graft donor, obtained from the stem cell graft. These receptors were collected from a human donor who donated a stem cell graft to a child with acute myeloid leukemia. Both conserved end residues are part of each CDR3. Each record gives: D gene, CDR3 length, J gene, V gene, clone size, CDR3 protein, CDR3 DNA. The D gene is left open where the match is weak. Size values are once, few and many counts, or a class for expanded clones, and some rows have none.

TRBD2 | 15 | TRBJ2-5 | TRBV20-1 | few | CSAKGTSGSGETQYF | TGCAGTGCTAAAGGGACTAGCGGGAGTGGTGAGACCCAGTACTTC
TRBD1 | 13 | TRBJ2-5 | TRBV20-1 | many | CSATGQLQETQYF | TGCAGTGCTACGGGACAGCTACAAGAGACCCAGTACTTC
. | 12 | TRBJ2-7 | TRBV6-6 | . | CALGGTAYEQYF | TGTGCCCTAGGCGGGACCGCCTACGAGCAGTACTTC
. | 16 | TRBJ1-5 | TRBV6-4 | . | CASSVIWGHHNQPQHF | TGTGCCAGCAGTGTCATTTGGGGTCATCACAATCAGCCCCAGCATTTT
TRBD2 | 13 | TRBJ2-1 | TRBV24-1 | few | CATSDVQREGLFF | TGTGCCACCAGTGACGTGCAGCGGGAGGGTCTCTTCTTC
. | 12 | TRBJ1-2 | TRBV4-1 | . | CASSGGSYGYTF | TGCGCCAGCAGTGGGGGTAGCTATGGCTACACCTTC
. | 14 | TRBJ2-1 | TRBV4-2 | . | CASSQQDRDNEQFF | TGTGCCAGCAGCCAACAGGACAGAGACAATGAGCAGTTCTTC
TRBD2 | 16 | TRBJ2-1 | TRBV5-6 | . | CASSLRGRALYNEQFF | TGTGCCAGCAGCTTAAGAGGGAGGGCCCTCTACAATGAGCAGTTCTTC
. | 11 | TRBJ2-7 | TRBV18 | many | CASSQEYEQYF | TGTGCCAGCTCTCAAGAGTACGAGCAGTACTTC
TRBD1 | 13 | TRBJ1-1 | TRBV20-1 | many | CSAPTGTDTEAFF | TGCAGTGCTCCGACAGGGACGGACACTGAAGCTTTCTTT
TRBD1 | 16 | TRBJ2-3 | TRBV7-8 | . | CASSSWTGGYSDTQYF | TGTGCCAGCAGCTCCTGGACAGGGGGCTATTCGGATACGCAGTATTTT
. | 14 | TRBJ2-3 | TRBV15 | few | CATSRGEATDTQYF | TGTGCCACCAGCAGGGGGGAAGCAACAGATACGCAGTATTTT
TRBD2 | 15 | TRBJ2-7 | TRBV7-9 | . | CASSSATGGTYEQYF | TGTGCCAGCAGCTCGGCTACGGGAGGAACCTACGAGCAGTACTTC
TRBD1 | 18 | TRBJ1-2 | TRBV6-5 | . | CASSYPRVLEDRAYGYTF | TGTGCCAGCAGTTACCCACGGGTTTTAGAGGACAGGGCCTATGGCTACACCTTC